What follows are 21 T cell receptor beta chains derived from one specimen sequenced in a study of blood T cell repertoires in COVID-19. The table came from immunoSEQ multiplex PCR; TCRdb's copy has only in-frame clones and leaves some out. Of more than 95,000 clones listed, over 75% are singletons. The sequencing input was peripheral blood. All receptors derive from a man over 45 with acute or convalescent COVID-19.

The J gene is TRBJ2-3, the V gene TRBV5-1; D is unresolved. The germline CDR1 and CDR2 sequences are SGHRS and YFSETQ. This CDR3 is 15 amino acids long. Trimming shortened V by 1 base and J by 0 bases, and 9 bases separated the two germline ends. CDR3 in amino acids: CASSLLTPSTDTQYF. In DNA, the CDR3 is TGCGCCAGCAGCTTGCTTACACCGAGCACAGATACGCAGTATTTT. Full variable domain (missing parts from reference TRBV5-1 and TRBJ2-3): KAGVTQTPRYLIKTRGQQVTLSCSPISGHRSVSWYQQTPGQGLQFLFEYFSETQRNKGNFPGRFSGRQFSNSRSEMNVSTLELGDSALYLCASSLLTPSTDTQYFGPGTRLTVL.

The DNA for the CDR3 is TGTGCCAGCAGCCAATCCCCTCAGCGGAATGAGCAGTTCTTC. Protein product: CASSQSPQRNEQFF. The rearrangement joins TRBV11-2 to TRBJ2-1; the D gene is possibly TRBD2 (5 bases). The germline V gene encodes CDR1 SGHAT and CDR2 FQNNGV. The V and J ends lost 5 bases and 7 bases respectively, with 15 bases between them. CDR3 size: 14 residues.

This chain uses TRBV6-5 with TRBJ2-7; 13 bases line up with TRBD2. V was pared by 10 bases and J by 4 bases, with 7 bases of the junction left unmatched. The germline gives CDR1 MNHEY, CDR2 SVGAGI. The CDR3 contains 14 residues. CDR3 sequence (DNA): TGTGCCACCGGGACTAGCGGGAAGGTTTACGAGCAGTACTTC. It specifies CATGTSGKVYEQYF.

CDR3 protein: CASSQGQAFNQPQHF. CDR3 DNA: TGTGCCAGCAGCCAGGGACAGGCCTTCAATCAGCCCCAGCATTTT. This chain links TRBV5-5 with TRBJ1-5; TRBD1 agrees at 8 bases. V was pared by 4 bases and J by 3 bases, with 6 bases of the junction left unmatched. From germline, CDR1 is SGHKS and CDR2 YYEKEE (reference sequence). The CDR3 loop spans 15 amino acids. Using reference TRBV5-5 and TRBJ1-5 for the parts outside the CDR3, the full variable domain is DAGVTQSPTHLIKTRGQQVTLRCSPISGHKSVSWYQQVLGQGPQFIFQYYEKEERGRGNFPDRFSARQFPNYSSELNVNALLLGDSALYLCASSQGQAFNQPQHFGDGTRLSIL.

The chain carries TRBV6-1 and TRBJ1-6; D perhaps matches TRBD1 (6 bases). V gave up 1 base and J gave up 6 bases, with 13 bases separating them. The germline gives CDR1 MNHNS, CDR2 SASEGT. CDR3 size: 16 residues. In nucleotides, the CDR3 is TGTGCCAGCAGTGAAGAGCACAGGGTTCGTAATTCACCCCTCCACTTT. Translated, it gives CASSEEHRVRNSPLHF.

The sample holds one count of this clone. The chain recombines TRBV6-4 with TRBJ1-1; 8 nucleotides match TRBD1. Germline CDR1 and CDR2: MRHNA and SNTAGT. After removal of 5 bases from V and 6 bases from J, the junction contained 5 bases not matched to a gene. There are 13 residues in the CDR3. The CDR3 DNA reads as TGTGCCAGCAGTTCAGGGGGCCCGGCTGAAGCTTTCTTT. Translated: CASSSGGPAEAFF.

The chain employs TRBV13 and TRBJ2-2, with 13 positions matching TRBD2. The germline V gene has CDR1 PRHDT and CDR2 FYEKMQ (reference sequence). This CDR3 has 17 residues. J gave up 6 bases and V 1 base, and 5 bases lay outside the gene matches. The CDR3 nucleotides read TGTGCCAGCAGCTTAGTTGGGACTAGCGGGAAGGCCGGGGAGCTGTTTTTT. Amino acids: CASSLVGTSGKAGELFF.

This clone was seen only once. The chain is built from TRBV6-2 or TRBV6-3 and TRBJ2-2, with 10 bases that match TRBD2. Germline trimming cut 6 bases from V and 6 bases from J; bases unmatched to any gene: 7. Germline V gene lookup returns CDR1 MNHEY and CDR2 SVGEGT. The CDR3 runs to 15 residues. The CDR3 DNA reads TGTGCCAGCAGCCTCAGCGGGAGGGCCGCCGGGGAGCTGTTTTTT. It encodes CASSLSGRAAGELFF.

This clone was seen a single time. This chain joins TRBV4-1 and TRBJ2-1; 8 positions agree with TRBD2. Looked up from germline, CDR1 is MGHRA and CDR2 is YSYEKL. V trimming: 0 bases; J trimming: 0 bases; junction bases outside the gene matches: 7. CDR3 length: 18 residues. This CDR3 reads CASSQEFSGDLSYNEQFF. DNA of the CDR3: TGCGCCAGCAGCCAAGAGTTTAGCGGGGACCTCTCCTACAATGAGCAGTTCTTC.

The rearrangement joins TRBV5-1 to TRBJ2-2; 7 positions agree with TRBD2. J gave up 5 bases and V 3 bases, and 7 bases lay outside the gene matches. Looked up from germline, CDR1 is SGHRS and CDR2 is YFSETQ. This CDR3 region has 15 residues. CDR3 bases: TGCGCCAGCAGCTCGGCTAGCGGCGGGACCGGGGAGCTGTTTTTT. Its protein product is CASSSASGGTGELFF.

V usage is TRBV7-6 and J usage is TRBJ2-7; 11 nucleotides agree with TRBD1. Per germline, CDR1 SGHVS and CDR2 FNYEAQ. The CDR3 runs to 15 residues. V lost 4 bases to trimming and J lost 3 bases; unmatched junction nucleotides: 5. The CDR3, as DNA: TGTGCCAGCAGCTCTGGGACAGGGGGATTCTACGAGCAGTACTTC. This translates into CASSSGTGGFYEQYF.

The chain couples TRBV18 to TRBJ2-1; 12 nucleotides match TRBD2. This CDR3 spans 14 amino acids. After removal of 4 bases from V and 8 bases from J, the junction contained 3 bases not matched to a gene. Germline CDR1 is KGHSH and CDR2 is LQKENI. The CDR3, as DNA: TGTGCCAGCTCACGGGCTAGCGGGAGGGATGAGCAGTTCTTC. It specifies CASSRASGRDEQFF. Based on the CDR3 plus reference TRBV18 and TRBJ2-1, the full variable domain is NAGVMQNPRHLVRRRGQEARLRCSPMKGHSHVYWYRQLPEEGLKFMVYLQKENIIDESGMPKERFSAEFPKEGPSILRIQQVVRGDSAAYFCASSRASGRDEQFFGPGTRLTVL.

This clone turned up a few times. The V gene is TRBV19, the J gene TRBJ1-1, with a possible D match to TRBD1 (5 bases). V was trimmed by 4 bases and J by 4 bases, leaving 16 bases between them. The CDR3 spans 15 residues. CDR1 is LNHDA, CDR2 SQIVND, per germline (reference sequence). Here the CDR3 DNA reads TGTGCCAGTAGTAAAGTCCAGGGAATCGGCACTGAAGCTTTCTTT. This codes for CASSKVQGIGTEAFF. Combining the CDR3 with reference TRBV19 and TRBJ1-1 gives the whole variable domain DGGITQSPKYLFRKEGQNVTLSCEQNLNHDAMYWYRQDPGQGLRLIYYSQIVNDFQKGDIAEGYSVSREKKESFPLTVTSAQKNPTAFYLCASSKVQGIGTEAFFGQGTRLTVV.

This chain uses TRBV11-2 with TRBJ1-2, with D tentatively TRBD1 (5 bases). This CDR3 has 16 amino acids. The V end was cut by 5 bases, the J end by 0 bases, with 16 bases between. CDR1 and CDR2 (germline): SGHAT, FQNNGV. CDR3 sequence (DNA): TGTGCCAGCAGCGCAGATGACAGCTTCGCTAACTATGGCTACACCTTC. Its protein product is CASSADDSFANYGYTF.

This clone appeared a single time. The rearrangement links TRBV6-5 to TRBJ2-3; 7 nucleotides line up with TRBD1. The CDR3 consists of 15 residues. The V gene end was trimmed by 8 bases and the J gene end by 6 bases; junction bases not matched to a gene: 14. CDR1 is MNHEY, CDR2 SVGAGI, per germline. The CDR3 spells CASSFVGTEKDTQYF. The CDR3 coding sequence is TGTGCCAGCTCCTTCGTTGGGACAGAGAAGGATACGCAGTATTTT.

The chain employs TRBV4-3 and TRBJ1-1; D gene unclear. The germline CDR1 and CDR2 sequences are LGHNA and YSLEER. The V end lost 0 bases, the J end lost 10 bases, and 9 bases lay between the germline ends. The CDR3 contains 12 residues. The DNA for the CDR3 is TGCGCCAGCAGCCAAGATGGCCTCCGAGCTTTCTTT. It yields the protein CASSQDGLRAFF.

This chain links TRBV5-1 with TRBJ2-7; possible D gene TRBD1, 7 bases. In germline, CDR1 is SGHRS, CDR2 YFSETQ. CDR3 length equals 15 residues. Trimming shortened V by 4 bases and J by 4 bases, and 18 bases separated the two germline ends. In DNA form, the CDR3 reads TGCGCCAGCAGCGGGTCGAGGAGGGGGCAATACGAGCAGTACTTC. This codes for CASSGSRRGQYEQYF.

J is TRBJ2-1 and V is TRBV19; TRBD2 matches at 7 bases. Per germline, CDR1 LNHDA and CDR2 SQIVND (reference sequence). The V and J ends lost 6 bases and 1 base, in that order; junction bases with no gene match: 6. This CDR3 contains 15 residues. The CDR3 DNA follows: TGTGCCAGTAGCCACACTAGCGTATCCTACAATGAGCAGTTCTTC. It codes for CASSHTSVSYNEQFF.

V usage is TRBV5-8 and J usage is TRBJ2-3, with TRBD2 matching 11 bases. In germline, CDR1 is SGHTS, CDR2 YDEGEE. The CDR3 runs to 16 residues. J lost 5 bases, V lost 3 bases, and 8 bases had no gene match. The CDR3 loop is CASSSRLAGFIDTQYF. In DNA form, the CDR3 reads TGTGCCAGCAGCTCCCGACTAGCGGGATTTATAGATACGCAGTATTTT.

CDR3 sequence (DNA): TGTGCCAGCAGCTCGAGGGGACTAGCGGCAAAAGGTCGGGAGACCCAGTACTTC. Amino acids: CASSSRGLAAKGRETQYF. V and J are TRBV13 and TRBJ2-5; TRBD2 agrees at 11 bases. There are 18 residues in the CDR3. The germline V gene has CDR1 PRHDT and CDR2 FYEKMQ (reference sequence). Germline trimming cut 4 bases from V and 5 bases from J; bases unmatched to any gene: 15.

V gene TRBV7-9 combines with J gene TRBJ2-7; TRBD2 might be the D (5 bases). CDR1 and CDR2 from the germline V gene are SEHNR and FQNEAQ (reference sequence). CDR3 size: 12 residues. With 5 bases removed from V and 6 bases from J, the gap between germline ends came to 11 bases. CDR3 bases: TGTGCCAGCAGCCGGGGATCCCTCGAGCAGTACTTC. Translated, it gives CASSRGSLEQYF.